This TCR beta chain appears in the sequencing data of a study of T cell changes during pregnancy in multiple sclerosis. Repertoires were generated with immunoSEQ multiplex PCR, while TCRdb's copy carries only in-frame clones and drops some. The data show 45,000 to 55,000 clones, over 85% seen once. This CDR3 is 16 amino acids long. Germline CDR1 and CDR2: LNHDA and SQIVND (reference sequence). V lost 4 bases and J lost 2; bases outside the gene matches: 8. This chain uses TRBV19 with TRBJ2-1, with 7 positions matching TRBD2. The material was peripheral blood, obtained in the first trimester of pregnancy. The clonotype originates from a female donor with multiple sclerosis, enrolled in a pregnancy study. The CDR3 spells CASSRSPGLTYNEQFF. CDR3 bases: TGTGCCAGTAGTAGGAGTCCGGGACTAACCTACAATGAGCAGTTCTTC.